Presented here are 5 T cell receptor beta chains from one specimen sequenced in a study of cytomegalovirus exposure and HLA in healthy donors. Use of 60 Vbeta and 13 Jbeta primers characterized the PCR. Profiling relied on immunoSEQ multiplex PCR, and the TCRdb table lists in-frame clones only, not all of them. This table has 150,000 to 200,000 clones, 77% appearing once. The sample was PBMCs. The receptor source for this set is a man younger than 35 in good health and CMV-seronegative.

The chain couples TRBV7-9 to TRBJ2-5; 7 bases fit TRBD1. The J segment lost 2 bases and the V segment lost 2 bases, leaving 2 bases of the junction unmatched. The germline V gene has CDR1 SEHNR and CDR2 FQNEAQ (reference sequence). The CDR3 spans 14 residues. The CDR3 region is CASSLMGQQETQYF. The CDR3, as DNA: TGTGCCAGCAGCTTAATGGGACAGCAAGAGACCCAGTACTTC.

The rearrangement uses TRBV5-6 and TRBJ2-7; D may be TRBD1 (6 bases). V lost 2 bases and J lost 3, with 9 bases in between. The CDR3 contains 13 residues. CDR1 SGHDT and CDR2 YYEEEE come from the germline V gene. The chain's CDR3 is CASSFGTLYEQYF. In DNA form, the CDR3 reads TGTGCCAGCAGCTTCGGGACACTCTACGAGCAGTACTTC.

The chain recombines TRBV30 with TRBJ2-2; 10 bases fit TRBD2. This CDR3 contains 15 residues. Trimming cost V 2 bases and J 3 bases; bases outside gene matches: 3. Germline V CDR1 and CDR2: GTSNPN, SVGIG (reference sequence). The CDR3 protein is CAWSLAGEDTGELFF. The CDR3 nucleotides read TGTGCCTGGAGTCTAGCGGGGGAGGACACCGGGGAGCTGTTTTTT.

The chain recombines TRBV9 with TRBJ2-3; 9 bases map to TRBD2. Germline-derived CDR1 and CDR2 are SGDLS and YYNGEE. The CDR3 consists of 16 residues. V dropped 2 bases and J dropped 4; count of bases not matched to a gene: 8. The CDR3 DNA sequence: TGTGCCAGCAGCGTGGGTAGGACTAGCGTTGCAGATACGCAGTATTTT. Translation gives CASSVGRTSVADTQYF.

V is TRBV4-2 and J is TRBJ1-2; 9 nucleotides align to TRBD1. With V trimmed by 0 bases and J by 3 bases, 8 bases remained unmatched. The CDR3 is 17 amino acids. Looked up from germline, CDR1 is LGHNA and CDR2 is YNFKEQ. This CDR3 is CASSQDFTGGGYYGYTF. The DNA of the CDR3 is TGTGCCAGCAGCCAAGATTTTACAGGGGGCGGGTACTATGGCTACACCTTC.